The 5 T cell receptor beta chains below all came from one sample that was sequenced in a study of blood T cell repertoires in COVID-19. The method was immunoSEQ multiplex PCR; TCRdb's version includes in-frame clones alone and lacks a portion of them. Of more than 20,000 clones in the sample, around three quarters were seen once. The sample taken for sequencing was peripheral blood. These receptors were taken from a man aged 55 to 70 with active COVID-19.

The genes are TRBV19 and TRBJ2-2; 11 bases map to TRBD2. Germline values: CDR1 LNHDA, CDR2 SQIVND (reference sequence). The CDR3 length is 15 residues. The CDR3 region is CATSGTSGTTGELFF. As DNA, the CDR3 is TGTGCAACTTCCGGGACTAGCGGAACCACCGGGGAGCTGTTTTTT.

The rearrangement links TRBV12-5 to TRBJ2-5, with D possibly being TRBD2 (5 bases). Germline CDR1 reads LGHNT; CDR2 reads FRNRAP. Trimming removed 2 bases at V and 5 bases at J, with 15 bases between. This CDR3 has 15 residues. The CDR3 reads CASGLIGEGRETQYF. The CDR3 DNA follows: TGTGCTAGTGGTTTGATAGGTGAGGGAAGGGAGACCCAGTACTTC.

The chain combines TRBV11-2 with TRBJ2-1, with D possibly being TRBD2 (5 bases). The CDR3 runs 14 residues. In germline, CDR1 is SGHAT, CDR2 FQNNGV. V lost 5 bases to trimming and J lost 7 bases, with 15 bases between them. CDR3 sequence (DNA): TGTGCCAGCAGCCCTGCGGGCGGCAGGAATGAGCAGTTCTTC. Translating it yields CASSPAGGRNEQFF.

The rearrangement links TRBV11-2 to TRBJ2-1; D is perhaps TRBD2 (7 bases). CDR3 length: 15 residues. V lost 1 base, J lost 6 bases, and 13 bases lay in between. Per germline, CDR1 SGHAT and CDR2 FQNNGV. The CDR3 bases are TGTGCCAGCAGCTTAGTGGGGGCTAGCGGCAATGAGCAGTTCTTC. Its protein is CASSLVGASGNEQFF.

The chain employs TRBV6-5 and TRBJ2-5; TRBD1 aligns across 7 bases. Unmatched junction bases numbered 6, after V lost 2 bases and J lost 0 bases. CDR3 length equals 16 residues. In germline, CDR1 is MNHEY, CDR2 SVGAGI. CDR3 in amino acids: CASSYVPGGNQETQYF. In DNA form, the CDR3 reads TGTGCCAGCAGTTACGTTCCAGGGGGTAACCAAGAGACCCAGTACTTC.